Listed below are T cell receptor beta chains from one sample, sequenced in a study of shared clonotypes between healthy human individuals. Libraries were prepared by immunoSEQ multiplex PCR; TCRdb keeps only in-frame clonotypes and omits some of them. The sample carries some 690,000 clones, less than 95% recorded once. The sample taken for sequencing was memory CD8+ T cells from PBMCs. These TCRs come from a man between 18 and 29 years old in good health. Some clones in this sample may be carry-over from other donors' samples. The conserved cysteine and the conserved F or W are not part of the CDR3 here.

J	V	CDR3
TRBJ2-1	TRBV18	ASSPTDRVRNEQF
TRBJ2-1	TRBV27	ASSSVSSYNEQF
TRBJ2-3	TRBV6-5	ASSYSQVTDTQY
TRBJ2-1	TRBV7-9	ASSLGSTEQF
TRBJ2-3	TRBV6-4	ASSDPRQGADTQY
TRBJ1-5	TRBV27	ASSLGTRVDRGAENQPQH
TRBJ1-2	TRBV29-1	SVEDWAEYPYGYT
TRBJ1-3	TRBV9	ASSSGAGGGNTIY
TRBJ2-1	TRBV5-6	ASSSRRNEQF
TRBJ2-1	TRBV7-9	ASTHGSNEQF
TRBJ2-1	TRBV6-5	ASSYGTRVREQF
TRBJ2-2	TRBV6-1	ASSGQKSDSTGELF
TRBJ1-1	TRBV6-5	ASSPTGWWTEAF
TRBJ2-2	TRBV4-2	ASSDRSGDGELF
TRBJ2-7	TRBV28	ASSPPRREQY
TRBJ2-7	TRBV27	ASSLGGSSYEQY
TRBJ2-3	TRBV28	ASTSGDRVTDTQY
TRBJ1-2	TRBV27	ASSLSGGANYGYT
TRBJ2-7	TRBV11-2	ASSLDPTYEQY
TRBJ2-2	TRBV10-3	AIPARGNGVTGELF
TRBJ1-2	TRBV27	ASSWGMTGYGYT
TRBJ2-7	TRBV4-1	ASSQDGTTTSYEQY
TRBJ2-7	TRBV5-1	ASSPTGEEQY
TRBJ2-3	TRBV5-6	ASSFLRNTDTQY
TRBJ2-2	TRBV2	ASSEARPVREAGELF
TRBJ2-5	TRBV29-1	SVGRGQLQETQY
TRBJ1-2	TRBV28	ASSLYTGVANYGYT
TRBJ2-1	TRBV9	ASSVGGGGEYNEQF
TRBJ1-2	TRBV9	ASSEPGGTGGLFRDGYT
TRBJ2-3	TRBV11-2	ASSDRDRYTDTQY
TRBJ1-1	TRBV6-1	ASGRDRAMNTEAF
TRBJ1-2	TRBV4-3	ASSQDGGYT
TRBJ2-7	TRBV6-5	ASSPRQGASYEQY
TRBJ1-4	TRBV7-8	ASSAHLLAGEKLF
TRBJ2-2	TRBV28	ASSLFAAGNTGELF
TRBJ2-7	TRBV11-2	ASSLVSGGTFYEQY
TRBJ2-7	TRBV15	ATSRDFRGEQY
TRBJ2-7	TRBV27	ASREAIGEQY
TRBJ2-7	TRBV28	ASSPLAAPYEQY
TRBJ2-7	TRBV5-1	ASSLADGYEQY
TRBJ2-7	TRBV2	ASRMTGVWGYEQY
TRBJ1-5	TRBV6-1	ASSDGNQPQH
TRBJ2-1	TRBV4-3	ASSPGTGAYAGQF
TRBJ2-7	TRBV4-1	ASSQENRGSSYEQY